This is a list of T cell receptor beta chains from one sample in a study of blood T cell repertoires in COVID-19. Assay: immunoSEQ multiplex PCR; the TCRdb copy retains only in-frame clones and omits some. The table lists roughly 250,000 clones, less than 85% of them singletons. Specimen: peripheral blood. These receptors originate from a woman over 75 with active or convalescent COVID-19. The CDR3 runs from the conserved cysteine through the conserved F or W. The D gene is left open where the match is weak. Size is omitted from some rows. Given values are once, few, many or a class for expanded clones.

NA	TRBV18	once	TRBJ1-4	CASSPTLSSTNEKLFF	TGTGCCAGCTCACCCACTTTGTCATCAACTAATGAAAAACTGTTTTTT
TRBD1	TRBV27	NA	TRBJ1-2	CASGYRGDYGYTF	TGTGCCAGCGGTTACAGGGGAGACTATGGCTACACCTTC
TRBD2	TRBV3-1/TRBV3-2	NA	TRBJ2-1	CASSQGGVRRGYNEQFF	TGTGCCAGCAGCCAAGGGGGCGTACGGCGGGGGTACAATGAGCAGTTCTTC
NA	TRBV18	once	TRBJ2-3	CASSRLGGPETDTQYF	TGTGCCAGCTCACGCTTGGGGGGGCCGGAGACAGATACGCAGTATTTT
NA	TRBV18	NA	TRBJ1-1	CASSQGLDTEAFF	TGTGCCAGCTCCCAGGGGTTGGACACTGAAGCTTTCTTT
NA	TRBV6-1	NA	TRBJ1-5	CASSESMSQPQHF	TGTGCCAGCAGTGAATCGATGAGTCAGCCCCAGCATTTT
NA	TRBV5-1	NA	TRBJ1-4	CASSFRQGNEKLFF	TGCGCCAGCAGCTTTAGGCAGGGGAATGAAAAACTGTTTTTT
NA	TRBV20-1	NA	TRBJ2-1	CSADSPSEQFF	TGCAGTGCCGATAGCCCCAGTGAGCAGTTCTTC
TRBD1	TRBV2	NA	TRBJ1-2	CASSGTGGNLDTF	TGTGCCAGCAGTGGGACAGGGGGCAATCTCGACACCTTC
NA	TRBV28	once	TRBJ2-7	CATTLGPYEQYF	TGTGCCACTACTTTGGGGCCCTACGAGCAGTACTTC
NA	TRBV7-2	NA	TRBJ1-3	CASSRGLRTSYSGNTIYF	TGTGCCAGCAGCCGGGGACTCCGGACATCATACTCTGGAAACACCATATATTTT
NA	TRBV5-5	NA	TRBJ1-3	CASSLSSRDSGNTIYF	TGTGCCAGCAGCTTATCAAGTCGGGATTCTGGAAACACCATATATTTT
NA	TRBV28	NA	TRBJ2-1	CGTGGSYNEQFF	TGTGGAACCGGGGGCTCCTACAATGAGCAGTTCTTC
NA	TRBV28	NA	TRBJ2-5	CASSFPQETQYF	TGTGCCAGCAGTTTCCCACAAGAGACCCAGTACTTC
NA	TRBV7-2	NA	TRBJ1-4	CASSGRVNEKLFF	TGTGCCAGCAGTGGCAGGGTAAATGAAAAACTGTTTTTT
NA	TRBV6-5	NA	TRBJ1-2	CASSPRQALYGYTF	TGTGCCAGCAGTCCACGACAGGCCCTCTATGGCTACACCTTC
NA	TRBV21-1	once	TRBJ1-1	CASSLIQDTNTEAFF	TGTGCCAGCAGCCTAATACAGGACACGAACACTGAAGCTTTCTTT
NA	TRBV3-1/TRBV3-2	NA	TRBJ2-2	CASRGRPGDTGELFF	TGTGCCAGCAGAGGTAGGCCGGGGGACACCGGGGAGCTGTTTTTT
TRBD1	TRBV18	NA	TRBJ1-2	CASSPGTGERGYTF	TGTGCCAGCTCACCAGGAACAGGGGAAAGAGGCTACACCTTC
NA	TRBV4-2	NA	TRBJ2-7	CASSKPGSEQYF	TGTGCCAGCAGCAAACCAGGATCGGAGCAGTACTTC
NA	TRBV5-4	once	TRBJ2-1	CASSSGHSSYNEQFF	TGTGCCAGCAGTTCCGGACATAGCTCCTACAATGAGCAGTTCTTC
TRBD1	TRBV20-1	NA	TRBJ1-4	CSASLASGQGEDTNEKLFF	TGCAGTGCTAGTCTAGCTTCGGGACAGGGGGAGGATACTAATGAAAAACTGTTTTTT
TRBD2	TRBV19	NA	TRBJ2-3	CASSPQYRWGLTDTQYF	TGTGCCAGTAGTCCCCAGTATAGGTGGGGACTAACAGATACGCAGTATTTT
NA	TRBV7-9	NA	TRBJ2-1	CASSLGRDSYEQFF	TGTGCCAGCAGCTTGGGCCGGGACTCATATGAGCAGTTCTTC
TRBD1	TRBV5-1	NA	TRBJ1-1	CASSWDAGTGLGYTEAFF	TGCGCCAGCAGCTGGGATGCCGGGACAGGGTTGGGGTACACTGAAGCTTTCTTT